The clone carrying this T cell receptor (beta chain) came up once. What it recognizes is unknown. The sample belongs to a study of cytomegalovirus exposure and HLA in healthy donors. Findings and limits, study-wide: Association of a missense DCLRE1C variant with TCR beta V- and J-gene trimming was reported in a later analysis. Highly shared variants forming one cluster were likely a sequencing artifact. Indistinguishability led to the exclusion of some V segments, TRBV6-2 and TRBV6-3 included.

Deletions cut 2 bases from V and 6 bases from J, with 11 bases between. Germline V gene lookup returns CDR1 SGHAT and CDR2 FQDESV (reference sequence). CDR3 length equals 13 residues. Primers for the PCR totalled 60 Vbeta and 13 Jbeta. Data came from immunoSEQ multiplex PCR; TCRdb stores just in-frame clones and leaves some out. Of about 98,000 clones in the sample, 60% to 85% were seen once. Sequencing used PBMCs. This chain connects TRBV11-1 to TRBJ2-7; the D gene is possibly TRBD2 (5 bases). The sequence came from a man aged 60-69 years in good health and CMV-seropositive. CDR3 amino acids: CASSLPGTSEQYF. The DNA for the CDR3 is TGTGCCAGCAGCTTACCGGGAACGAGCGAGCAGTACTTC.